One sample yielded the 31 T cell receptor beta chains listed below, sequenced in a study of response to subunit inactivated influenza vaccine. Via MiXCR, TCRdb re-called the RT-PCR reads, giving one row per CDR3 protein. This sample has some 190,000 distinct CDR3 sequences, with 13% to 15% found just once. The input for sequencing was CD8+ T cells sorted from PBMCs, taken roughly 5 days after vaccination. These receptors were collected from a man aged 50 to 59 who received an inactivated influenza vaccine.

V is TRBV6-5 and J is TRBJ2-2; D not resolved. Germline CDR1 reads MNHEY; CDR2 reads SVGAGI. The germline V and J ends were trimmed by 8 bases and 6 bases, with 10 bases remaining between them. The CDR3 totals 12 residues. The CDR3 nucleotides are TGTGCCAGCGCCCTTTTGGCCGGGGAGCTGTTTTTT. It translates to CASALLAGELFF.

This clonotype was counted only a few times. The chain links TRBV29-1 to TRBJ2-2, with D uncertain. Germline CDR1 is SQVTM and CDR2 is ANQGSEA. The CDR3 sequence is 14 residues long. Trimming left V 4 bases short and J 1 base short, with 10 bases between. The CDR3: CSVVGWENTGELFF. CDR3 nucleotides: TGCAGCGTTGTCGGCTGGGAGAACACCGGGGAGCTGTTTTTT.

In DNA form, the CDR3 reads TGCAGTGCTAGAGATCCGACTAGCGGAGCCTACAATGAGCAGTTCTTC. It is translated as CSARDPTSGAYNEQFF. The chain links TRBV20-1 to TRBJ2-1; 9 positions agree with TRBD2. Trimming cost V 0 bases and J 2 bases; bases outside gene matches: 5. This CDR3 region has 16 residues. Germline V gives CDR1 DFQATT, CDR2 SNEGSKA (reference sequence).

This clonotype turned up a few times. CDR3 protein: CASSPVPTGAQPQHF. The CDR3 DNA sequence: TGTGCCAGCAGTCCCGTACCGACGGGGGCCCAGCCCCAGCATTTT. The V call is TRBV12-3 or TRBV12-4, the J call TRBJ1-5, with D perhaps matching TRBD1 (6 bases). This CDR3 is built from 15 residues. Trimming cost V 5 bases and J 7 bases, with 18 bases left between them.

This clonotype was detected a few times. This rearrangement joins TRBV29-1 to TRBJ2-1, with TRBD1 identical over 9 bases. The CDR3 is made up of 12 amino acids. V lost 7 bases, J lost 7 bases, and 5 bases stayed unmatched. Per the germline V gene, CDR1 is SQVTM and CDR2 is ANQGSEA. CDR3 coding DNA: TGCAGCGCCGGACAGGGGATGAATGAGCAGTTCTTC. Translated, it gives CSAGQGMNEQFF.

This clonotype was picked up a small number of times. This sequence joins TRBV6-1 and TRBJ2-7, with 8 bases fitting TRBD1. The CDR3 has 14 amino acids. Trimming cost V 4 bases and J 2 bases; bases outside gene matches: 4. Germline assignment: CDR1 MNHNS and CDR2 SASEGT. The CDR3 DNA reads as TGTGCCAGCAGTGGTGGGACAGGAGCCTACGAGCAGTACTTC. Protein: CASSGGTGAYEQYF.

The table lists this clonotype with a few counts. The chain recombines TRBV4-3 with TRBJ2-2; perhaps TRBD1 as D (5 bases). Germline V gene sequence: CDR1 LGHNA, CDR2 YSLEER. The CDR3 is made up of 16 amino acids. Trimming pared 0 bases from V and 0 bases from J, leaving 8 bases between. The DNA for the CDR3 is TGCGCCAGCAGCCAAGATTGGGGCGCGAACACCGGGGAGCTGTTTTTT. It is translated as CASSQDWGANTGELFF.

The chain links TRBV20-1 to TRBJ2-7; D may be TRBD2 (5 bases). Trimming stripped 1 base from V and 2 bases from J, with 15 bases between. The V gene's germline CDR1 is DFQATT and CDR2 SNEGSKA (reference sequence). The CDR3 covers 15 residues. This CDR3 reads CSARVYGLAPYEQYF. CDR3 in DNA: TGCAGTGCTAGAGTCTATGGCCTAGCCCCCTACGAGCAGTACTTC.

V usage is TRBV2 and J usage is TRBJ2-7; no reliable D call. Between the trimmed V and J ends, which lost 8 bases and 4 bases, there was a span of 9 bases. Looked up from germline, CDR1 is SNHLY and CDR2 is FYNNEI. The CDR3 contains 11 residues. CDR3 sequence: CASVPVYEQYF. The CDR3 DNA reads as TGTGCCAGCGTTCCAGTGTACGAGCAGTACTTC.

J is TRBJ2-5 and V is TRBV20-1; 8 bases map to TRBD1. Germline V CDR1 and CDR2: DFQATT, SNEGSKA (reference sequence). This CDR3 is built from 15 residues. The V and J ends lost 5 bases and 2 bases, in that order; junction bases with no gene match: 10. The CDR3 nucleotides read TGCAGTGCTGGGACAGGTAGTCTACGACAAGAGACCCAGTACTTC. This sequence encodes CSAGTGSLRQETQYF.

The genes are TRBV7-9 and TRBJ1-1; 8 bases line up with TRBD1. The CDR3 has 14 amino acids. Germline assignment: CDR1 SEHNR and CDR2 FQNEAQ (reference sequence). Unmatched junction bases numbered 5, after V lost 6 bases and J lost 2 bases. DNA of the CDR3: TGTGCCAGCAGACTCGGACAGGGCAACACTGAAGCTTTCTTT. The encoded protein is CASRLGQGNTEAFF.

With regard to this clonotype: One end of the junction fails to match germline, which may point to a read error. The chain combines TRBV20-1 with TRBJ2-2, with 12 nucleotides matching TRBD2. The CDR3 is 17 amino acids. The V gene's germline CDR1 is DFQATT and CDR2 SNEGSKA (reference sequence). The CDR3 DNA reads TGCTGTGCTAGAACTCTTCTAGCGGGAGGGACTGGCGGGGAGCTGTTTTTT. Protein: CCARTLLAGGTGGELFF.

The genes are TRBV2 and TRBJ2-1, with D tentatively TRBD2 (5 bases). Germline V gives CDR1 SNHLY, CDR2 FYNNEI. V was pared by 4 bases and J by 4 bases, with 11 bases between. The CDR3 runs to 14 residues. CDR3 nucleotides: TGTGCCAGCAGTGTCCTAGCTCTTTACAATGAGCAGTTCTTC. Translating gives CASSVLALYNEQFF.

The V gene is TRBV10-3, the J gene TRBJ2-5; 8 bases map to TRBD2. Germline CDR1 reads ENHRY; CDR2 reads SYGVKD. This CDR3 region has 15 residues. Unmatched junction bases numbered 12, after V lost 8 bases and J lost 4 bases. CDR3 DNA: TGTGCCATCCCGGCGGGGGGCCATCAGAGAGAGACCCAGTACTTC. Residues: CAIPAGGHQRETQYF.

This clonotype was recorded a few times. V and J are TRBV30 and TRBJ1-2; TRBD1 is a possible D gene (5 bases). Trimming took off 0 bases at V and 6 bases at J, with 11 bases between the two ends. Germline V gene data show CDR1 as GTSNPN and CDR2 as SVGIG (reference sequence). The CDR3 contains 13 residues. CDR3 loop: CAWSVSGGDGYTF. The CDR3 DNA reads as TGTGCCTGGAGTGTTTCGGGGGGGGATGGCTACACCTTC.

This clonotype was counted between two and nine times. This chain's CDR3 is CSVEGGGKLFF. CDR3 DNA sequence: TGCAGCGTTGAAGGGGGTGGAAAACTGTTTTTT. This rearrangement joins TRBV29-1 to TRBJ1-4; no definite D call. Germline-derived CDR1 and CDR2 are SQVTM and ANQGSEA. V was clipped by 1 base and J by 10 bases, with 7 bases between them. The CDR3 spans 11 residues.

The table lists this clonotype with a few counts. The chain recombines TRBV29-1 with TRBJ2-1; 12 nucleotides match TRBD2. CDR3 length: 16 amino acids. V trimming: 4 bases; J trimming: 8 bases; junction bases outside the gene matches: 12. Germline V gene data show CDR1 as SQVTM and CDR2 as ANQGSEA. Here the CDR3 DNA reads TGCAGCGTTGGCCTACTAGCGGGAGGTTCAGTAGATGAGCAGTTCTTC. It is translated as CSVGLLAGGSVDEQFF.

V gene TRBV20-1 combines with J gene TRBJ1-1; 8 bases are a match to TRBD1. V was pared by 1 base and J by 7 bases, with 5 bases of the junction left unmatched. CDR3 length: 13 amino acids. Germline-derived CDR1 and CDR2 are DFQATT and SNEGSKA (reference sequence). The CDR3 loop reads CSARAGGQVEAFF. CDR3 sequence (DNA): TGCAGTGCTAGAGCCGGGGGACAGGTTGAAGCTTTCTTT.

There are many counts of this clonotype. This CDR3 is CASSLSGSDEQYF. The CDR3 region has the DNA TGTGCCAGCAGCTTATCGGGGTCCGACGAGCAGTACTTC. The chain recombines TRBV7-3 with TRBJ2-7; TRBD2 might be the D (5 bases). There are 13 residues in the CDR3. Trimming stripped 2 bases from V and 5 bases from J, with 10 bases between. CDR1 and CDR2 from the germline V gene are SGHTA and FQGTGA.

In its sample, this clonotype was seen many times. For the CDR3, the DNA is TGCGCCAGCAGCGTATATTATAGTGAGAACACCGGGGAGCTGTTTTTT. Protein product: CASSVYYSENTGELFF. The rearrangement links TRBV5-1 to TRBJ2-2; D is uncertain. V gave up 4 bases and J gave up 1 base, with 14 bases separating them. This CDR3 region has 16 residues. CDR1 SGHRS and CDR2 YFSETQ come from the germline V gene.

This clonotype has a handful of counts. J is TRBJ2-1 and V is TRBV6-2 or TRBV6-3; no definite D call. This CDR3 comprises 12 residues. The V gene lost 3 bases and the J gene lost 5 bases, with 5 bases spanning the gap. Germline lookup yields CDR1 MNHEY and CDR2 SVGEGT. The CDR3 DNA is TGTGCCAGCAGTTATCGTCACAATGAGCAGTTCTTC. Translating it yields CASSYRHNEQFF.

The chain uses TRBV4-1 and TRBJ2-3; 7 bases match TRBD2. This CDR3 region has 17 residues. CDR1 and CDR2 (germline): MGHRA, YSYEKL. The ends lost 1 base at V and 2 bases at J; junction bases unmatched: 9. The CDR3 protein is CASSQALAALVTDTQYF. CDR3 nucleotides: TGCGCCAGCAGCCAAGCCCTAGCGGCGCTAGTCACAGATACGCAGTATTTT.

The sample holds a few counts of this clonotype. The V call is TRBV29-1, the J call TRBJ2-1; D not resolved. The CDR3 totals 14 residues. CDR1 is SQVTM and CDR2 is ANQGSEA in the germline V gene. Trimming cost V 2 bases and J 4 bases, with 12 bases left between them. The CDR3, as DNA: TGCAGCGTTGAACGCCGACACTTTTACAATGAGCAGTTCTTC. Its protein is CSVERRHFYNEQFF.

There are a few counts of this clonotype. The chain employs TRBV4-1 and TRBJ2-3, with TRBD2 as a possible D gene (6 bases). Germline CDR1 is MGHRA and CDR2 is YSYEKL. CDR3 length: 14 residues. With 5 bases removed from V and 4 bases from J, the gap between germline ends came to 13 bases. CDR3: CASSRGLTPDTQYF. The CDR3 DNA is TGCGCCAGCAGCAGGGGACTTACTCCAGATACGCAGTATTTT.

The V gene is TRBV6-5, the J gene TRBJ1-4; the D gene is possibly TRBD1 (6 bases). Looked up from germline, CDR1 is MNHEY and CDR2 is SVGAGI. Trimming took off 6 bases at V and 6 bases at J, with 8 bases between the two ends. The CDR3 runs 12 residues. DNA of the CDR3: TGTGCCAGCAGCCACAGGGATGAAAAACTGTTTTTT. This gives the protein CASSHRDEKLFF.

Only a few counts were recorded for this clonotype. The chain employs TRBV20-1 and TRBJ1-4; 9 nucleotides line up with TRBD1. This CDR3 region has 14 residues. Germline loops: CDR1 DFQATT, CDR2 SNEGSKA (reference sequence). V shed 6 bases, J shed 4 bases, and the junction held 6 bases outside the gene matches. CDR3 bases: TGCAGTGCGACGCGGACAGGGGATAATGAAAAACTGTTTTTT. It is translated as CSATRTGDNEKLFF.

V gene TRBV5-6 combines with J gene TRBJ1-2; D gene uncertain. V lost 5 bases, J lost 7 bases, and 12 bases lay in between. The CDR3 spans 12 residues. In germline, CDR1 is SGHDT, CDR2 YYEEEE. The CDR3 nucleotides read TGTGCCAGCAGTTTAGGAACTAGTGGCTACACCTTC. Translation gives CASSLGTSGYTF.

In this sample, this clonotype turned up a few times. The rearrangement links TRBV7-9 to TRBJ2-1, with 8 positions matching TRBD2. Per germline, CDR1 SEHNR and CDR2 FQNEAQ (reference sequence). With V trimmed by 2 bases and J by 2 bases, 8 bases remained unmatched. This CDR3 comprises 17 residues. CDR3 in amino acids: CASSLPPGLGPYNEQFF. The CDR3 DNA is TGTGCCAGCAGCTTACCTCCGGGACTAGGTCCCTACAATGAGCAGTTCTTC.

This clonotype has a handful of counts. This chain connects TRBV4-2 to TRBJ2-1, with 9 bases identical to TRBD1. This CDR3 spans 18 amino acids. Germline trimming cut 0 bases from V and 5 bases from J; bases unmatched to any gene: 11. Per germline, CDR1 LGHNA and CDR2 YNFKEQ. CDR3 sequence (DNA): TGTGCCAGCAGCCAAGAAGGTAACCGGGACAGGGAGAACAATGAGCAGTTCTTC. Its translation is CASSQEGNRDRENNEQFF.

V gene TRBV7-2 combines with J gene TRBJ2-3; TRBD2 matches 9 bases. Germline trimming cut 0 bases from V and 6 bases from J; bases unmatched to any gene: 4. CDR1 SGHTA and CDR2 FQGNSA come from the germline V gene. The CDR3 loop spans 15 amino acids. In nucleotides, the CDR3 is TGTGCCAGCAGCTTAGCGTCCGCGGGAGGGGATACGCAGTATTTT. Encoded protein: CASSLASAGGDTQYF.

This clonotype was found a few times. The rearrangement joins TRBV4-3 to TRBJ2-3, with D tentatively TRBD2 (6 bases). Per the germline V gene, CDR1 is LGHNA and CDR2 is YSLEER. V was pared by 0 bases and J by 2 bases, with 12 bases between. CDR3 length: 16 amino acids. The CDR3 DNA follows: TGCGCCAGCAGCCAAGATAAAGCGGGCGACACAGATACGCAGTATTTT. Protein sequence: CASSQDKAGDTDTQYF.